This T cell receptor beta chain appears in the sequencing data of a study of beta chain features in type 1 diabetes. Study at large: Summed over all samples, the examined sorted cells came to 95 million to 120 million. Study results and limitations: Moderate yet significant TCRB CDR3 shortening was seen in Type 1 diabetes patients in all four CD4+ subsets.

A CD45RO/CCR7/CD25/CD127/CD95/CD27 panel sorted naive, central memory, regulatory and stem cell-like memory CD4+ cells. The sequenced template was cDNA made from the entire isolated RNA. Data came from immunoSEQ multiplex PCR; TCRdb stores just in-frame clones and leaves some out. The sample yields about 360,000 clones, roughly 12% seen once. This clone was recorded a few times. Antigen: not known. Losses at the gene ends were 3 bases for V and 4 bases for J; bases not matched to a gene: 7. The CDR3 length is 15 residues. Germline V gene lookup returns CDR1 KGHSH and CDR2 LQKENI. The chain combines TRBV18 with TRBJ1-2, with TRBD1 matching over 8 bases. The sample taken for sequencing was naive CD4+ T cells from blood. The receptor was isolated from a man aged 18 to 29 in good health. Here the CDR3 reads CASSPSGQAIYGYTF. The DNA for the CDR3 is TGTGCCAGCTCACCTTCGGGACAGGCGATCTATGGCTACACCTTC.